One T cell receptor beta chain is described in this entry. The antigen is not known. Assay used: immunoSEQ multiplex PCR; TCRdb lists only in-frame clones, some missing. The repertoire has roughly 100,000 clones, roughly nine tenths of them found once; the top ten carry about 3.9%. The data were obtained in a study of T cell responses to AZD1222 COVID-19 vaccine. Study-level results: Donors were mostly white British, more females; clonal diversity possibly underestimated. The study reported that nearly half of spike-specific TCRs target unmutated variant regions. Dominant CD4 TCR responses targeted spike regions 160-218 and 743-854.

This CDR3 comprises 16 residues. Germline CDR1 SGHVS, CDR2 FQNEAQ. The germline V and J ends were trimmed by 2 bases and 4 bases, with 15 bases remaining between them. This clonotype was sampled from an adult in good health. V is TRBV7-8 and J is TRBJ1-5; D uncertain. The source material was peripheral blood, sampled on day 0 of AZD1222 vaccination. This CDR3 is CASSLMPGSINQPQHF. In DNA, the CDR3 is TGTGCCAGCAGCTTAATGCCCGGGTCAATTAATCAGCCCCAGCATTTT.